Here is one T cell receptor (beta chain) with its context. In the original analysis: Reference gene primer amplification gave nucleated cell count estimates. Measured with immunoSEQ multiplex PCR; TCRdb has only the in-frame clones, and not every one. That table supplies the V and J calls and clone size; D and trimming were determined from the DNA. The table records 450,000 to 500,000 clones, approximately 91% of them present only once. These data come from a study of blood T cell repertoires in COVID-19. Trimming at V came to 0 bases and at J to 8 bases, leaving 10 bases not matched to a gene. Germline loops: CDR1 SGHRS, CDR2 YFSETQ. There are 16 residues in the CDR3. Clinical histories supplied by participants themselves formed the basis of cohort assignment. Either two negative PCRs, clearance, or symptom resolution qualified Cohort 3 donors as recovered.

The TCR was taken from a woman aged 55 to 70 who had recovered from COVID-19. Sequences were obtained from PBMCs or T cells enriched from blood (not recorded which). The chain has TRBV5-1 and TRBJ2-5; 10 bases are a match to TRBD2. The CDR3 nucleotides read TGCGCCAGCAGCTTGGCTCCTAGCGGGGGATCTGAAACCCAGTACTTC. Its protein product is CASSLAPSGGSETQYF.